What follows are 2 T cell receptor beta chains derived from one specimen sequenced in a study of T cells in Graves' hyperthyroidism and ophthalmopathy. Amplification of TCR beta CDR3 regions was performed using RNA transcripts as template. With the HTBI primer set, the TCR CDR3 went through a first round of RT-PCR. TCRdb ran MiXCR on the multiplex PCR reads and lists one entry per CDR3 protein. The repertoire consists of 250,000 to 400,000 distinct CDR3 sequences, with roughly 13% occurring once and the leading ten covering 34%. Sequencing was performed on blood. The receptor set was obtained from a woman aged 40 to 55 with Graves' ophthalmopathy.

This sequence joins TRBV19 and TRBJ1-3; D is unresolved. The CDR3 is 15 amino acids. The V gene's germline CDR1 is LNHDA and CDR2 SQIVND (reference sequence). Trimming pared 2 bases from V and 0 bases from J, leaving 8 bases between. The DNA of the CDR3 is TGTGCCAGTAGTATAAGCCTGAACTCTGGAAACACCATATATTTT. Protein: CASSISLNSGNTIYF.

There are many counts of this clonotype. The chain is built from TRBV2 and TRBJ2-2; 10 bases fit TRBD2. The CDR3 consists of 16 residues. V gave up 8 bases and J gave up 6 bases; unmatched junction bases: 12. Per germline, CDR1 SNHLY and CDR2 FYNNEI. CDR3 amino acids: CASQLAGVDGAGELFF. Written as DNA, the CDR3 is TGTGCCAGCCAGCTAGCGGGAGTGGATGGGGCCGGGGAGCTGTTTTTT.